This passage covers 23 T cell receptor beta chains from one sample sequenced in a study of OX40 agonist ivuxolimab in advanced cancers. Sequencing used immunoSEQ multiplex PCR; TCRdb keeps in-frame clones, though not all of them. The sample lists over 55,000 clones, around 77% occurring once. Sequenced here: CD4+ or CD8+ T cells sorted from blood, sampled in a trial of the OX40 agonist ivuxolimab. The origin of the receptors is an adult with an advanced solid tumor such as melanoma, head and neck, liver or kidney cancer.

The CDR3 loop is CAISEIPGQGTLGNQPQHF. DNA for the CDR3: TGTGCCATCAGTGAGATACCGGGACAGGGAACATTAGGCAATCAGCCCCAGCATTTT. The chain employs TRBV10-3 and TRBJ1-5, with TRBD1 matching 9 bases. Germline CDR1 is ENHRY and CDR2 is SYGVKD. This CDR3 has 19 residues. Trimming at V came to 2 bases and at J to 2 bases, leaving 13 bases not matched to a gene.

CDR3 amino acids: CASRRTSGMAVGQFF. CDR3 DNA sequence: TGTGCCAGCAGGCGGACTAGCGGGATGGCCGTAGGGCAGTTCTTC. The rearrangement joins TRBV11-2 to TRBJ2-1; 12 bases align to TRBD2. This CDR3 has 15 residues. CDR1 is SGHAT and CDR2 is FQNNGV in the germline V gene. V lost 6 bases and J lost 12; bases outside the gene matches: 12.

This sequence joins TRBV6-5 and TRBJ1-6, with D unresolved. Germline lookup yields CDR1 MNHEY and CDR2 SVGAGI. The CDR3 length is 14 residues. V lost 7 bases to trimming and J lost 6 bases, with 13 bases between them. The CDR3 bases are TGTGCCAGCAAGAGGACCCTCCCTAATTCACCCCTCCACTTT. This sequence encodes CASKRTLPNSPLHF.

The chain uses TRBV27 and TRBJ2-1; 16 nucleotides match TRBD2. J was trimmed by 9 bases and V by 8 bases; bases with no gene match: 10. The CDR3 has 16 amino acids. Germline assignment: CDR1 MNHEY and CDR2 SMNVEV (reference sequence). CDR3 sequence: CASGGLAGGPVGEQFF. As DNA, the CDR3 is TGTGCCAGCGGGGGACTAGCGGGAGGGCCGGTGGGTGAGCAGTTCTTC.

A word on this clone: Other DNA sequences in this sample translate to the same CDR3. The gene calls are TRBV5-1 and TRBJ1-1; D gene uncertain. The CDR3 has 14 residues. The V gene's germline CDR1 is SGHRS and CDR2 YFSETQ. Trimming stripped 0 bases from V and 0 bases from J, with 6 bases between. CDR3 coding DNA: TGCGCCAGCAGCTTGGCGGTGATGAACACTGAAGCTTTCTTT. Encoded protein: CASSLAVMNTEAFF.

For this clone: Other DNA sequences in the sample encode the same CDR3. The V call is TRBV7-2, the J call TRBJ1-1, with D possibly being TRBD1 (5 bases). Per germline, CDR1 SGHTA and CDR2 FQGNSA. The V and J ends lost 5 bases and 2 bases respectively, with 12 bases between them. This CDR3 contains 14 residues. The CDR3 DNA is TGTGCCAGCAGCCCCGGGACCGCCAACACTGAAGCTTTCTTT. Protein product: CASSPGTANTEAFF.

This chain connects TRBV7-3 to TRBJ2-1; 9 bases agree with TRBD1. Trimming took 5 bases from V and 0 from J; bases not matched to a gene: 8. This CDR3 region has 17 residues. Germline CDR1 is SGHTA and CDR2 is FQGTGA. The CDR3 region has the DNA TGTGCCAGCAGCCCTACAGGGGGCGGAAGCTCCTACAATGAGCAGTTCTTC. This codes for CASSPTGGGSSYNEQFF. The full variable domain, completed using reference TRBV7-3 and TRBJ2-1, is GAGVSQTPSNKVTEKGKYVELRCDPISGHTALYWYRQSLGQGPEFLIYFQGTGAADDSGLPNDRFFAVRPEGSVSTLKIQRTERGDSAVYLCASSPTGGGSSYNEQFFGPGTRLTVL.

The rearrangement joins TRBV2 to TRBJ1-5; 9 nucleotides agree with TRBD1. Germline V gene sequence: CDR1 SNHLY, CDR2 FYNNEI. J lost 6 bases, V lost 6 bases, and 9 bases had no gene match. The CDR3 is 15 residues long. CDR3 residues: CASSFDRGAGQPQHF. DNA of the CDR3: TGTGCCAGCAGCTTTGACAGGGGGGCGGGTCAGCCCCAGCATTTT.

This clone was counted once. V gene TRBV4-1 combines with J gene TRBJ2-2; 7 bases are shared with TRBD2. The germline V gene has CDR1 MGHRA and CDR2 YSYEKL. J gave up 6 bases and V 0 bases, and 7 bases lay outside the gene matches. This CDR3 is 16 amino acids long. This CDR3 reads CASSQEGRGGAGELFF. DNA of the CDR3: TGCGCCAGCAGCCAAGAGGGGCGGGGAGGGGCCGGGGAGCTGTTTTTT.

The gene calls are TRBV7-9 and TRBJ2-7; 8 nucleotides align to TRBD1. Germline assignment: CDR1 SEHNR and CDR2 FQNEAQ (reference sequence). The trim removed 5 bases at V and 2 bases at J, leaving 5 bases unmatched. The CDR3 loop spans 14 amino acids. CDR3 in DNA: TGTGCCAGCAGCATGTCGACAGGGGCCTACGAGCAGTACTTC. This translates into CASSMSTGAYEQYF.

This chain uses TRBV11-2 with TRBJ1-1; D is unresolved. Germline values: CDR1 SGHAT, CDR2 FQNNGV. The germline V and J ends were trimmed by 1 base and 0 bases, with 6 bases remaining between them. CDR3 size: 14 residues. The CDR3: CASSLATVNTEAFF. The DNA of the CDR3 is TGTGCCAGCAGCTTAGCGACGGTGAACACTGAAGCTTTCTTT.

The chain employs TRBV7-2 and TRBJ2-5, with D unclear. The end of the DNA is better explained by TRBJ2-7, so the J call may be wrong. Germline CDR1 and CDR2: SGHTA and FQGNSA. The CDR3 loop spans 12 amino acids. For the CDR3, the DNA is TGTGCCAGCAGCTGGTCCTCCTACGAGCAGTACTTC. As protein: CASSWSSYEQYF.

This CDR3 reads CASSLPGLRAYEQFF. CDR3 DNA: TGTGCCAGCAGCTTACCGGGACTACGTGCTTATGAGCAGTTCTTC. The chain combines TRBV7-9 with TRBJ2-1, with 7 nucleotides matching TRBD2. The germline CDR1 and CDR2 sequences are SEHNR and FQNEAQ (reference sequence). V dropped 2 bases and J dropped 8; count of bases not matched to a gene: 9. This CDR3 has 15 amino acids.

The chain employs TRBV7-2 and TRBJ2-3; the match to TRBD2 covers 15 bases. Trimming removed 3 bases from V and 7 bases from J; junction bases left unmatched: 11. CDR3 length equals 18 residues. The germline V gene encodes CDR1 SGHTA and CDR2 FQGNSA. Here the CDR3 DNA reads TGTGCCAGCAGCTTGAGGACTAGCGGGGGGGGCCAAGGAAATACGCAGTATTTT. Protein sequence: CASSLRTSGGGQGNTQYF.

The J gene is TRBJ2-7, the V gene TRBV11-3; D might be TRBD1 or TRBD2, each matching 6 bases. V was clipped by 1 base and J by 2 bases, with 21 bases between them. Per germline, CDR1 SGHNT and CDR2 YENEEA. The CDR3 extends over 18 amino acids. The CDR3 spells CASSLVWGAGLVTYEQYF. DNA of the CDR3: TGTGCCAGCAGCTTAGTTTGGGGGGCGGGACTCGTCACCTACGAGCAGTACTTC.

The J gene is TRBJ1-1, the V gene TRBV29-1; D uncertain. Between the trimmed V and J ends, which lost 2 bases and 3 bases, there was a span of 7 bases. Germline lookup yields CDR1 SQVTM and CDR2 ANQGSEA. The CDR3 runs to 12 residues. Here the CDR3 DNA reads TGCAGCGTTGAACGGAGGGACACTGAAGCTTTCTTT. As protein: CSVERRDTEAFF.

Of note for this clone: Other nucleotide sequences from this sample produce the same CDR3. This sequence joins TRBV30 and TRBJ1-3; possible D gene TRBD1, 5 bases. The CDR3 has 13 amino acids. Germline V gene data show CDR1 as GTSNPN and CDR2 as SVGIG (reference sequence). V lost 3 bases and J lost 3, with 9 bases in between. CDR3 coding DNA: TGTGCCTGGAGGGGGGGAAGTGGAAACACCATATATTTT. Its protein is CAWRGGSGNTIYF.

The genes are TRBV7-2 and TRBJ2-1; TRBD2 agrees at 12 bases. Looked up from germline, CDR1 is SGHTA and CDR2 is FQGNSA. The CDR3 length is 19 residues. The V and J ends lost 5 bases and 2 bases, in that order; junction bases with no gene match: 13. This chain's CDR3 is CASSPQSLAGGLTYNEQFF. The CDR3 DNA reads as TGTGCCAGCAGCCCACAAAGCCTAGCGGGAGGGTTGACCTACAATGAGCAGTTCTTC.

The chain joins TRBV6-1 to TRBJ1-5; D not resolved. The CDR3 length is 13 residues. Trimming left V 6 bases short and J 6 bases short, with 12 bases between. Germline assignment: CDR1 MNHNS and CDR2 SASEGT. This chain's CDR3 is CASSPTLVQPQHF. The DNA of the CDR3 is TGTGCCAGCAGCCCGACACTAGTTCAGCCCCAGCATTTT.

The chain recombines TRBV6-5 with TRBJ2-7; 9 nucleotides align to TRBD1. V shed 5 bases and J 3 bases; nucleotides not matched to a gene: 5. This CDR3 has 14 amino acids. Germline CDR1 and CDR2: MNHEY and SVGAGI. Here the CDR3 reads CASSTRQGVYEQYF. As DNA, the CDR3 is TGTGCCAGCAGTACCCGACAGGGGGTCTACGAGCAGTACTTC.

The rearrangement links TRBV6-4 to TRBJ2-1; 7 bases are a match to TRBD1. Unmatched junction bases numbered 5, after V lost 6 bases and J lost 6 bases. CDR1 and CDR2 from the germline V gene are MRHNA and SNTAGT. The CDR3 sequence is 13 residues long. CDR3 sequence: CASSTGDGNEQFF. The CDR3 DNA is TGTGCCAGCAGCACAGGGGATGGCAATGAGCAGTTCTTC.

The V gene is TRBV10-1, the J gene TRBJ1-1; no clear D gene. The V end was cut by 3 bases, the J end by 3 bases, with 14 bases between. Germline assignment: CDR1 WNHNN and CDR2 SYGVQD (reference sequence). The length of the CDR3 is 15 residues. The CDR3 here is CASSDQASWDTEAFF. In DNA, the CDR3 is TGCGCCAGCAGTGACCAGGCTAGTTGGGACACTGAAGCTTTCTTT.

This clone was seen a single time. CDR3 DNA sequence: TGTGCCAGCGGAACCGGGACAAATAGCAATCAGCCCCAGCATTTT. As protein: CASGTGTNSNQPQHF. The chain has TRBV6-1 and TRBJ1-5, with D perhaps TRBD1 (6 bases). Germline CDR1 and CDR2: MNHNS and SASEGT. CDR3 size: 15 residues. Between the trimmed V and J ends, which lost 8 bases and 0 bases, there was a span of 14 bases.